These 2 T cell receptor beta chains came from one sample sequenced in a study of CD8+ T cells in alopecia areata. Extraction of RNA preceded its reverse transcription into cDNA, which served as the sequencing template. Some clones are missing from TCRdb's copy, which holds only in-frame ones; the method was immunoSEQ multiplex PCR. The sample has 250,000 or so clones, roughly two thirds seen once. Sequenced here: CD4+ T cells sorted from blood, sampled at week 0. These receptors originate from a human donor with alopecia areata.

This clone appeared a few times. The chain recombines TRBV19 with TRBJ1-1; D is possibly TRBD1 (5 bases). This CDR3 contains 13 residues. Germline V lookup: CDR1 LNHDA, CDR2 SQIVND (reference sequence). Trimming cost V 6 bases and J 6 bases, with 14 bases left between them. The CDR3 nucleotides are TGTGCCAGTAGCCCCCTAGGGACCGCTGAAGCTTTCTTT. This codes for CASSPLGTAEAFF.

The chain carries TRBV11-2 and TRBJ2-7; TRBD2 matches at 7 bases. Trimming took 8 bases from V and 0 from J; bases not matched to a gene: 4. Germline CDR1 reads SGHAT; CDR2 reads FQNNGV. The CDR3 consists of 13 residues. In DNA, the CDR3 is TGTGCCAGCGGGGACTACAACTCCTACGAGCAGTACTTC. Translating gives CASGDYNSYEQYF.